Below, 16 T cell receptor beta chains from the same sample are listed, as sequenced in a study of blood T cells in healthy people across ages (dated by TCRdb to 2013 to 2016). Library construction relied on 5' RACE. TCRdb lists the instrument as Illumina HiSeq 2500. The second PCR ran for roughly 7 to 11 cycles and used a J-beta primer mix along with a sample-barcoded 5' primer. TCRdb passed the public sequencing reads through fastp at Q25 and MiXCR, retaining productive beta sequences. CDR3 protein duplicates are merged, each entry listing the most common genes and DNA. Present in this sample are some 1.4 million distinct CDR3 sequences, approximately 40% of which were seen just once. Of the sample, less than 8% is held by the ten largest clones. The sequenced material came from blood. The receptor set was obtained from a woman aged 18-29 years in good health.

This clonotype came up many times. The gene calls are TRBV4-1 and TRBJ2-5; the match to TRBD1 covers 12 bases. The J segment lost 5 bases and the V segment lost 3 bases, leaving 4 bases of the junction unmatched. The CDR3 extends over 15 amino acids. Germline CDR1 MGHRA, CDR2 YSYEKL. CDR3 DNA sequence: TGCGCCAGCAGCCAGGGACAGGGGGCGTGGGAGACCCAGTACTTC. Translating it yields CASSQGQGAWETQYF.

This clonotype occurred a few times. The genes are TRBV27 and TRBJ2-1, with D perhaps TRBD1 (5 bases). Germline V gene lookup returns CDR1 MNHEY and CDR2 SMNVEV (reference sequence). This CDR3 region has 14 residues. The V end was cut by 8 bases, the J end by 4 bases, with 15 bases between. The CDR3 reads CASRTSTAYNEQFF. The DNA for the CDR3 is TGTGCCAGCCGAACCTCGACAGCGTACAATGAGCAGTTCTTC.

This chain uses TRBV5-1 with TRBJ2-1, with TRBD2 matching over 9 bases. The germline gives CDR1 SGHRS, CDR2 YFSETQ. With V trimmed by 4 bases and J by 4 bases, 9 bases remained unmatched. This CDR3 has 16 residues. The CDR3 is CASSPTSGGIYNEQFF. The CDR3 nucleotides are TGCGCCAGCAGCCCGACGAGCGGGGGGATATACAATGAGCAGTTCTTC.

The V and J genes are TRBV20-1 and TRBJ2-5; 9 bases map to TRBD1. This CDR3 is 17 amino acids long. The junction had 12 bases not matched to a gene; V was cut back by 0 bases and J by 4 bases. Germline assignment: CDR1 DFQATT and CDR2 SNEGSKA (reference sequence). CDR3 loop: CSARDSDVQGAVETQYF. In DNA, the CDR3 is TGCAGTGCTAGAGATTCGGACGTACAGGGGGCCGTAGAGACCCAGTACTTC.

Only a few counts were recorded for this clonotype. The chain is built from TRBV12-3 or TRBV12-4 and TRBJ2-5, with TRBD1 matching over 10 bases. V gave up 5 bases and J gave up 5 bases; unmatched junction bases: 8. The CDR3 is 15 residues long. The CDR3 sequence: CASSMGDRGWETQYF. In DNA form, the CDR3 reads TGTGCCAGCAGTATGGGGGACAGGGGTTGGGAGACCCAGTACTTC.

The gene calls are TRBV19 and TRBJ2-1; TRBD1 might be the D (5 bases). Germline CDR1 reads LNHDA; CDR2 reads SQIVND (reference sequence). Trimming took off 10 bases at V and 1 base at J, with 14 bases between the two ends. The CDR3 runs 14 residues. The CDR3 coding sequence is TGTGCCACCCATCCTGACAGTTCCTACAATGAGCAGTTCTTC. Its protein product is CATHPDSSYNEQFF.

This clonotype was counted a few times. The J gene is TRBJ2-1, the V gene TRBV5-1; D could derive from TRBD1 or TRBD2 (5 bases each). Trimming shortened V by 0 bases and J by 6 bases, and 16 bases separated the two germline ends. Germline V gene lookup returns CDR1 SGHRS and CDR2 YFSETQ. This CDR3 contains 16 residues. The CDR3 is CASSLEFQDGANEQFF. The DNA of the CDR3 is TGCGCCAGCAGCTTGGAGTTCCAGGACGGGGCCAATGAGCAGTTCTTC.

V gene TRBV6-5 combines with J gene TRBJ2-1, with 10 positions matching TRBD2. CDR3 length equals 14 residues. Per germline, CDR1 MNHEY and CDR2 SVGAGI. V was clipped by 4 bases and J by 6 bases; unmatched bases: 3. For the CDR3, the DNA is TGTGCCAGCAGTTCGGGACTAGCGCCCAATGAGCAGTTCTTC. Protein sequence: CASSSGLAPNEQFF.

The chain employs TRBV6-5 and TRBJ2-2; possibly TRBD1 for D (6 bases). The CDR3 length is 17 residues. The germline V gene encodes CDR1 MNHEY and CDR2 SVGAGI. V gave up 0 bases and J gave up 1 base, with 12 bases separating them. This CDR3 is CASSYSRLQGNTGELFF. In DNA, the CDR3 is TGTGCCAGCAGTTACTCGAGGTTACAGGGGAACACCGGGGAGCTGTTTTTT.

The chain links TRBV6-5 to TRBJ2-1; D might be TRBD1 (6 bases). The germline CDR1 and CDR2 sequences are MNHEY and SVGAGI. The CDR3 is made up of 13 amino acids. The CDR3 reads CGQGRGDYNEQFF. CDR3 nucleotides: TGTGGCCAAGGCAGGGGCGATTACAATGAGCAGTTCTTC.

The J gene is TRBJ2-4, the V gene TRBV20-1; the D gene is possibly TRBD1 (7 bases). The CDR3 consists of 14 residues. V was pared by 5 bases and J by 6 bases, with 17 bases between. From germline, CDR1 is DFQATT and CDR2 SNEGSKA (reference sequence). In DNA, the CDR3 is TGCAGTGCTCGACAGGGTGAGGGGGGAAACATTCAGTACTTC. Translation gives CSARQGEGGNIQYF.

There are a few counts of this clonotype. The chain links TRBV5-1 to TRBJ2-3; D not certain. The CDR3 loop spans 15 amino acids. Germline V gene sequence: CDR1 SGHRS, CDR2 YFSETQ. Trimming shortened V by 0 bases and J by 2 bases, and 10 bases separated the two germline ends. CDR3 DNA: TGCGCCAGCAGCTTGGCAAATCCAGACACAGATACGCAGTATTTT. Amino acid sequence: CASSLANPDTDTQYF. Drawing the rest from reference TRBV5-1 and TRBJ2-3, the complete variable domain is KAGVTQTPRYLIKTRGQQVTLSCSPISGHRSVSWYQQTPGQGLQFLFEYFSETQRNKGNFPGRFSGRQFSNSRSEMNVSTLELGDSALYLCASSLANPDTDTQYFGPGTRLTVL.

The chain has TRBV10-3 and TRBJ2-4; no clear D gene. Germline assignment: CDR1 ENHRY and CDR2 SYGVKD. Trimming took off 0 bases at V and 5 bases at J, with 5 bases between the two ends. The CDR3 spans 13 residues. CDR3 in DNA: TGTGCCATCAGTGAGTCACGGGAAAACATTCAGTACTTC. Protein product: CAISESRENIQYF.

This clonotype has just a few counts. The chain couples TRBV9 to TRBJ2-7; 7 bases map to TRBD2. CDR1 and CDR2 from the germline V gene are SGDLS and YYNGEE. V trimming: 4 bases; J trimming: 4 bases; junction bases outside the gene matches: 11. The CDR3 contains 15 residues. CDR3 residues: CASSRGTSEKYEQYF. CDR3 sequence (DNA): TGTGCCAGCAGCCGAGGAACTAGCGAAAAATACGAGCAGTACTTC.

The J gene is TRBJ2-7, the V gene TRBV11-2; 10 positions match TRBD2. Trimming took 3 bases from V and 6 from J; bases not matched to a gene: 11. This CDR3 has 16 amino acids. Germline values: CDR1 SGHAT, CDR2 FQNNGV. CDR3 sequence (DNA): TGTGCCAGCAGCTTTGGGGCTAGCGGGAGCGGTAGCGAGCAGTACTTC. It translates to CASSFGASGSGSEQYF.

V gene TRBV6-5 combines with J gene TRBJ1-1; 10 bases line up with TRBD1. V gave up 7 bases and J gave up 5 bases; unmatched junction bases: 10. The CDR3 is made up of 15 amino acids. Per germline, CDR1 MNHEY and CDR2 SVGAGI. CDR3 nucleotides: TGTGCCAGCACCGACCGGGACAGGGGACGAACTGAAGCTTTCTTT. This sequence encodes CASTDRDRGRTEAFF.